A selection of T cell receptor beta chains follows, all from one sample in a study of blood T cell repertoires in COVID-19. Assay used: immunoSEQ multiplex PCR; TCRdb lists only in-frame clones, some missing. The sample carries about 100,000 clones, approximately 92% recorded once. Source material: peripheral blood. Receptors originate from an elderly woman with acute or convalescent COVID-19. CDR3s include the opening cysteine and the closing phenylalanine or tryptophan. D genes are given only for firm matches. Where a row states a size, it is once, few, many or the class of an expanded clone; other rows omit it.

d_call j_call v_call clone_size cdr3_aa cdr3_nt
. TRBJ1-2 TRBV3-1/TRBV3-2 . CASIHNRSGNYGYTF TGTGCCAGCATCCACAACAGGTCAGGGAATTATGGCTACACCTTC
TRBD1 TRBJ2-6 TRBV5-1 . CASSQGQISGANVLTF TGCGCCAGCAGCCAGGGACAGATCTCTGGGGCCAACGTCCTGACTTTC
. TRBJ2-7 TRBV27 once CASSRGLGSYEQYF TGTGCCAGCAGCCGGGGACTTGGATCCTACGAGCAGTACTTC
TRBD1 TRBJ1-1 TRBV29-1 few CSVEDDSGTANTEAFF TGCAGCGTTGAAGACGACTCCGGGACAGCGAACACTGAAGCTTTCTTT
. TRBJ2-5 TRBV7-9 . CASSSALGGQETQYF TGTGCCAGCAGCTCCGCCCTAGGGGGCCAAGAGACCCAGTACTTC
TRBD1 TRBJ2-7 TRBV20-1 . CSASGTGGKVGLASYEQYF TGCAGTGCTAGTGGGACAGGGGGGAAAGTTGGACTGGCCTCCTACGAGCAGTACTTC
TRBD1 TRBJ1-5 TRBV28 . CASGSGTGSFQPQHF TGTGCCAGCGGTTCGGGGACAGGGAGTTTTCAGCCCCAGCATTTT
. TRBJ1-1 TRBV15 . CATSRASGGTEAFF TGTGCCACCAGCAGAGCGTCGGGGGGCACTGAAGCTTTCTTT
. TRBJ1-5 TRBV19 once CASSIRGYSNQPQHF TGTGCCAGTAGTATCAGGGGTTATAGCAATCAGCCCCAGCATTTT
TRBD1 TRBJ1-2 TRBV18 . CASSPQTGEYGYTF TGTGCCAGCTCACCGCAGACAGGGGAGTATGGCTACACCTTC
. TRBJ1-1 TRBV6-1 once CASSESRRAFF TGTGCCAGCAGTGAATCCCGGAGGGCTTTCTTT
. TRBJ1-1 TRBV5-1 . CASSLARGGTEAFF TGCGCCAGCAGCTTGGCCCGGGGGGGCACTGAAGCTTTCTTT
. TRBJ1-5 TRBV5-1 . CASSPGGSNQPQHF TGCGCCAGCAGCCCCGGGGGAAGCAATCAGCCCCAGCATTTT
TRBD1 TRBJ1-4 TRBV4-3 . CASSLRYIRDRVNEKLFF TGCGCCAGCAGCCTCCGATATATCCGGGACAGGGTTAATGAAAAACTGTTTTTT
TRBD2 TRBJ2-3 TRBV6-2/TRBV6-3 . CASSGLAGGWALTNTDTQYF TGTGCCAGCAGCGGACTAGCGGGGGGATGGGCCCTAACTAACACAGATACGCAGTATTTT
. TRBJ1-2 TRBV6-2/TRBV6-3 . CASSYSGRGDYGYTF TGTGCCAGCAGTTACTCCGGCAGGGGAGACTATGGCTACACCTTC
. TRBJ1-1 TRBV14 . CASSQNWANPTEAFF TGTGCCAGCAGCCAAAATTGGGCTAACCCCACTGAAGCTTTCTTT
TRBD1 TRBJ2-3 TRBV2 . CASSDPLDRGTDTQYF TGTGCCAGCAGTGATCCCTTGGACAGGGGCACAGATACGCAGTATTTT
. TRBJ2-2 TRBV5-1 . CASSLTGSGELFF TGCGCCAGCAGCTTGACAGGGTCCGGGGAGCTGTTTTTT
TRBD1 TRBJ1-5 TRBV7-6 . CASSLEQGANQPQHF TGTGCCAGCAGCTTAGAACAGGGGGCCAATCAGCCCCAGCATTTT
. TRBJ1-1 TRBV5-1 . CASCLWGPSSGTEAFF TGCGCCAGCTGCCTGTGGGGTCCCTCCAGCGGAACTGAAGCTTTCTTT
TRBD2 TRBJ2-7 TRBV3-1/TRBV3-2 . CASSQERDYSYEQYF TGTGCCAGCAGCCAAGAAAGGGACTACTCCTACGAGCAGTACTTC
. TRBJ2-7 TRBV2 . CARQGSPYEQYF TGTGCCAGACAGGGTAGCCCCTACGAGCAGTACTTC
TRBD1 TRBJ1-2 TRBV11-2 . CASSEAQGGHNYGYTF TGTGCCAGCAGCGAAGCGCAGGGGGGACATAACTATGGCTACACCTTC
TRBD1 TRBJ2-2 TRBV9 . CASSYRGDRLPGELFF TGTGCCAGCAGCTACCGCGGGGACAGGCTACCCGGGGAGCTGTTTTTT
. TRBJ2-7 TRBV6-2/TRBV6-3 . CASSYGGVTSYEQYF TGTGCCAGCAGTTACGGCGGGGTTACCTCCTACGAGCAGTACTTC